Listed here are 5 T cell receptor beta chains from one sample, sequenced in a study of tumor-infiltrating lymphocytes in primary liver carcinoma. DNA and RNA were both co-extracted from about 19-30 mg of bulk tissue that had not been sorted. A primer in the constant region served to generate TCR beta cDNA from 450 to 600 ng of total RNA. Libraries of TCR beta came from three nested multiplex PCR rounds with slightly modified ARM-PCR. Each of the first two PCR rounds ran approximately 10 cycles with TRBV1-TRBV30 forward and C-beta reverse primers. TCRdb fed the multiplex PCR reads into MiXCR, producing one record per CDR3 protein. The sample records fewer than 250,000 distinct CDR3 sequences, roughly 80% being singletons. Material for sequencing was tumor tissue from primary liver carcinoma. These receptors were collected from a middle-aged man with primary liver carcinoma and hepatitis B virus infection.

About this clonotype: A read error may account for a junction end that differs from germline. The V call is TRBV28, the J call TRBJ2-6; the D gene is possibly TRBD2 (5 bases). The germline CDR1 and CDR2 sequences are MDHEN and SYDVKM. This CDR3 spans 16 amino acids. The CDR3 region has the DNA TGTGCCAGCACCCCTCGGGAATTTTCTTGGGCCAACGTCCTAACTTTC. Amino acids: CASTPREFSWANVLTF.

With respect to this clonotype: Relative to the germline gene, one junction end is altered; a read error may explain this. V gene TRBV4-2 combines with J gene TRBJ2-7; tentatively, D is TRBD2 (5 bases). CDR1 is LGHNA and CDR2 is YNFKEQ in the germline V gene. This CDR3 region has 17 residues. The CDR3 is CASSQAAGQFSSYEHYF. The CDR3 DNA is TGTGCCAGCAGCCAAGCGGCGGGTCAGTTTAGCTCCTACGAGCATTACTTC.

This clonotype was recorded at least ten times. CDR3 amino acids: CAWSAQNRDRNKTQYF. CDR3 bases: TGTGCCTGGAGTGCCCAGAATCGGGACAGGAACAAGACCCAGTACTTC. The gene calls are TRBV30 and TRBJ2-5; 8 positions agree with TRBD1. Germline CDR1 is GTSNPN and CDR2 is SVGIG (reference sequence). The CDR3 has 16 residues. The V and J ends lost 1 base and 6 bases, in that order; junction bases with no gene match: 13.

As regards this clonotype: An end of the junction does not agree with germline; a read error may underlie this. CDR3 in DNA: TGCGCCAGCAGCTCGAGCTGGAGCAATGAGCGGTTCTTC. It is translated as CASSSSWSNERFF. The genes are TRBV5-1 and TRBJ2-1; no firm D call. This CDR3 comprises 13 residues. Germline V gene data show CDR1 as SGHRS and CDR2 as YFSETQ.

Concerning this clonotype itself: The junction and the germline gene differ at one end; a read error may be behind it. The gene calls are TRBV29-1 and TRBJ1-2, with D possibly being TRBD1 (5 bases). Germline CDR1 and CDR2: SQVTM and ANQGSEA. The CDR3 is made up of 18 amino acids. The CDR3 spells CRVGLPTGTQVANYGYTF. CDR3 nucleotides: TGCAGGGTTGGGTTACCAACAGGAACTCAAGTGGCTAACTATGGCTACACCTTC.